Presented here are 28 T cell receptor beta chains from one specimen sequenced in a study of cytomegalovirus exposure and HLA in healthy donors. The protocol was immunoSEQ multiplex PCR, while the TCRdb copy is restricted to in-frame clones and leaves out a portion. Among roughly 230,000 clones listed, 90% were seen once. Material: PBMCs. The receptors originated from a woman aged 25 to 39 in good health and CMV-seronegative.

V is TRBV4-1 and J is TRBJ1-3, with TRBD1 as a possible D gene (5 bases). In germline, CDR1 is MGHRA, CDR2 YSYEKL. With 1 base removed from V and 4 bases from J, the gap between germline ends came to 11 bases. The CDR3 consists of 15 residues. DNA of the CDR3: TGCGCCAGCAGCCAAGCAGGGACCCTCGGAAACACCATATATTTT. It is translated as CASSQAGTLGNTIYF.

The genes are TRBV7-8 and TRBJ2-7; 10 bases fit TRBD2. V shed 6 bases and J 5 bases; nucleotides not matched to a gene: 22. The germline CDR1 and CDR2 sequences are SGHVS and FQNEAQ. This CDR3 comprises 19 residues. The CDR3 region has the DNA TGTGCCAGCAGACAAAAACGAGACAGGGCTAGCGGGAGTAATAACGAGCAGTACTTC. Its protein product is CASRQKRDRASGSNNEQYF.

The gene calls are TRBV19 and TRBJ1-2; TRBD1 matches 8 bases. Losses at the gene ends were 4 bases for V and 5 bases for J; bases not matched to a gene: 3. Germline CDR1 reads LNHDA; CDR2 reads SQIVND (reference sequence). This CDR3 comprises 13 residues. This CDR3 reads CASSTTGEYGYTF. CDR3 nucleotide sequence: TGTGCCAGTAGTACGACAGGGGAATATGGCTACACCTTC.

The chain combines TRBV29-1 with TRBJ1-1, with D maybe TRBD1 (5 bases). CDR3 length: 15 residues. In germline, CDR1 is SQVTM, CDR2 ANQGSEA. Trimming left V 5 bases short and J 3 bases short, with 19 bases between. The CDR3 coding sequence is TGCAGCGTTAAACGGGAGGTCCAGGGATACACTGAAGCTTTCTTT. Protein product: CSVKREVQGYTEAFF.

This clone came up a few times. The genes are TRBV6-1 and TRBJ1-2; no clear D. CDR3 length: 15 amino acids. With 2 bases removed from V and 4 bases from J, the gap between germline ends came to 14 bases. CDR1 is MNHNS, CDR2 SASEGT, per germline. CDR3: CASSESGRFAYGYTF. CDR3 nucleotide sequence: TGTGCCAGCAGTGAAAGCGGGAGATTTGCCTATGGCTACACCTTC.

The chain couples TRBV6-6 to TRBJ1-3; D not resolved. The germline V gene has CDR1 MNHNY and CDR2 SVGAGI (reference sequence). This CDR3 is built from 13 residues. Trimming pared 9 bases from V and 0 bases from J, leaving 9 bases between. CDR3 sequence reads: CASSGVSGNTIYF. CDR3 nucleotides: TGTGCCAGTTCTGGCGTCTCTGGAAACACCATATATTTT.

This clone has a single count. This chain joins TRBV6-4 and TRBJ2-2; D perhaps matches TRBD1 (5 bases). This CDR3 spans 16 amino acids. Germline V gene lookup returns CDR1 MRHNA and CDR2 SNTAGT. The V end lost 10 bases, the J end lost 6 bases, and 24 bases lay between the germline ends. CDR3 sequence reads: CATPPRQTFGAGELFF. Written as DNA, the CDR3 is TGTGCCACCCCCCCCCGACAGACTTTTGGAGCCGGGGAGCTGTTTTTT.

The chain joins TRBV18 to TRBJ2-3, with 14 bases lining up with TRBD2. V was pared by 2 bases and J by 3 bases, with 4 bases of the junction left unmatched. The CDR3 spans 17 residues. CDR1 is KGHSH, CDR2 LQKENI, per germline. CDR3 coding DNA: TGTGCCAGCTCACCAGGGACTAGCGGGAGATTGACAGATACGCAGTATTTT. Protein product: CASSPGTSGRLTDTQYF.

CDR3 protein: CASSPSGQPTNEKLFF. The DNA of the CDR3 is TGCGCCAGCAGCCCGTCGGGACAGCCAACTAATGAAAAACTGTTTTTT. The chain links TRBV5-1 to TRBJ1-4, with 7 bases fitting TRBD1. Germline values: CDR1 SGHRS, CDR2 YFSETQ. V lost 4 bases to trimming and J lost 0 bases; unmatched junction nucleotides: 6. This CDR3 contains 16 residues. Combining the CDR3 with reference TRBV5-1 and TRBJ1-4 gives the whole variable domain KAGVTQTPRYLIKTRGQQVTLSCSPISGHRSVSWYQQTPGQGLQFLFEYFSETQRNKGNFPGRFSGRQFSNSRSEMNVSTLELGDSALYLCASSPSGQPTNEKLFFGSGTQLSVL.

This chain uses TRBV6-4 with TRBJ2-3; no reliable D call. V dropped 3 bases and J dropped 2 bases, with 6 bases sitting between them. The CDR3 length is 13 residues. CDR1 is MRHNA and CDR2 is SNTAGT in the germline V gene. This CDR3 reads CASSETFTDTQYF. In nucleotides, the CDR3 is TGTGCCAGCAGTGAGACCTTCACAGATACGCAGTATTTT.

The V and J genes are TRBV11-3 and TRBJ2-6; D remains ambiguous. V dropped 0 bases and J dropped 0 bases, with 3 bases sitting between them. This CDR3 region has 15 residues. The V gene's germline CDR1 is SGHNT and CDR2 YENEEA. For the CDR3, the DNA is TGTGCCAGCAGCTTAGATTCCTCTGGGGCCAACGTCCTGACTTTC. It codes for CASSLDSSGANVLTF.

This chain connects TRBV27 to TRBJ2-7; TRBD2 aligns across 13 bases. In germline, CDR1 is MNHEY, CDR2 SMNVEV (reference sequence). The CDR3 has 14 amino acids. V gave up 7 bases and J gave up 6 bases; unmatched junction bases: 6. The CDR3 DNA reads TGTGCCAGCACCTGGACTAGCGGGAGTCGCGAGCAGTACTTC. Encoded protein: CASTWTSGSREQYF.

The chain is built from TRBV4-3 and TRBJ2-7, with a weak D call TRBD1 (5 bases). V gave up 2 bases and J gave up 2 bases, with 10 bases separating them. This CDR3 is built from 14 residues. Germline V gene lookup returns CDR1 LGHNA and CDR2 YSLEER. The CDR3: CASSQLRGTYEQYF. In DNA form, the CDR3 reads TGCGCCAGCAGCCAACTTAGGGGAACCTACGAGCAGTACTTC.

The rearrangement links TRBV6-4 to TRBJ2-2; perhaps TRBD1 as D (5 bases). V shed 6 bases and J shed 8 bases, with 10 bases lying between them. The CDR3 contains 12 residues. CDR1 and CDR2 from the germline V gene are MRHNA and SNTAGT. The CDR3 is CASRDKWGELFF. DNA of the CDR3: TGTGCCAGCAGGGACAAGTGGGGGGAGCTGTTTTTT.

The gene calls are TRBV14 and TRBJ2-7; 8 positions agree with TRBD2. The V gene end was trimmed by 2 bases and the J gene end by 3 bases; junction bases not matched to a gene: 6. This CDR3 region has 15 residues. Germline V gives CDR1 SGHDN, CDR2 FVKESK. This CDR3 reads CASSQYAAGVYEQYF. The CDR3 DNA reads as TGTGCCAGCAGCCAATACGCAGCGGGAGTCTACGAGCAGTACTTC.

This clone showed up just once. The rearrangement uses TRBV6-1 and TRBJ2-1; D may be TRBD1 (6 bases). The CDR3 covers 15 residues. The germline V gene has CDR1 MNHNS and CDR2 SASEGT. V shed 5 bases and J shed 5 bases, with 16 bases lying between them. In nucleotides, the CDR3 is TGTGCCAGCAGTCGGGCTCCCGGGACACACAATGAGCAGTTCTTC. It translates to CASSRAPGTHNEQFF.

The chain links TRBV4-1 to TRBJ1-5; a weak D match, TRBD1 (5 bases). CDR3 length: 20 residues. Germline-derived CDR1 and CDR2 are MGHRA and YSYEKL. Trimming cost V 1 base and J 2 bases, with 24 bases left between them. CDR3 sequence (DNA): TGCGCCAGCAGCCAAGGGGAGCTCCCCACCGGAGGGGTTGGCAATCAGCCCCAGCATTTT. It yields the protein CASSQGELPTGGVGNQPQHF.

The V call is TRBV7-8, the J call TRBJ1-3, with a tentative D call TRBD1 (5 bases). Germline V CDR1 and CDR2: SGHVS, FQNEAQ. The CDR3 sequence is 12 residues long. V dropped 1 base and J dropped 8 bases, with 6 bases sitting between them. The CDR3 nucleotides are TGTGCCAGCAGCTTAGGGGGGGACACCATATATTTT. It yields the protein CASSLGGDTIYF.

The chain joins TRBV5-4 to TRBJ2-7, with D possibly being TRBD1 (5 bases). V lost 0 bases and J 1 base, leaving 11 bases between the germline ends. Germline CDR1 and CDR2: SGHNT and YYREEE (reference sequence). The CDR3 loop spans 15 amino acids. CDR3 protein: CASSLAPQGSYEQYF. Written as DNA, the CDR3 is TGTGCCAGCAGCTTGGCCCCCCAGGGTTCCTACGAGCAGTACTTC.

V and J are TRBV7-2 and TRBJ2-7, with D perhaps TRBD2 (5 bases). Trimming took off 2 bases at V and 3 bases at J, with 20 bases between the two ends. The CDR3 runs 17 residues. Germline-derived CDR1 and CDR2 are SGHTA and FQGNSA. The CDR3 sequence is CASSLFSRVGDGYEQYF. The CDR3 DNA sequence: TGTGCCAGCAGCTTATTTTCTAGGGTCGGGGATGGCTACGAGCAGTACTTC.

This clone has only a few counts. The chain has TRBV19 and TRBJ2-7, with 10 bases aligning to TRBD2. CDR3 length: 15 residues. The germline CDR1 and CDR2 sequences are LNHDA and SQIVND (reference sequence). V lost 6 bases to trimming and J lost 4 bases; unmatched junction nucleotides: 9. DNA of the CDR3: TGTGCCAGTAGCGAAACACTAGCGGGGTTGTACGAGCAGTACTTC. Translating gives CASSETLAGLYEQYF.

The V and J genes are TRBV13 and TRBJ2-5, with a weak D call TRBD1 (6 bases). The germline V gene encodes CDR1 PRHDT and CDR2 FYEKMQ (reference sequence). V lost 5 bases to trimming and J lost 4 bases, with 14 bases between them. This CDR3 contains 14 residues. The CDR3 sequence: CASSPRIGGETQYF. Here the CDR3 DNA reads TGTGCCAGCAGCCCACGAATAGGGGGAGAGACCCAGTACTTC.

The rearrangement joins TRBV5-1 to TRBJ2-7, with 15 bases fitting TRBD2. Germline V CDR1 and CDR2: SGHRS, YFSETQ. The CDR3 covers 18 residues. The trim removed 4 bases at V and 2 bases at J, leaving 10 bases unmatched. The CDR3 loop is CASSPWGLAGGSTYEQYF. CDR3 nucleotides: TGCGCCAGCAGCCCCTGGGGACTAGCGGGAGGCTCCACCTACGAGCAGTACTTC. The full variable domain, with the rest looked up from reference TRBV5-1 and TRBJ2-7, is KAGVTQTPRYLIKTRGQQVTLSCSPISGHRSVSWYQQTPGQGLQFLFEYFSETQRNKGNFPGRFSGRQFSNSRSEMNVSTLELGDSALYLCASSPWGLAGGSTYEQYFGPGTRLTVT.

The chain is built from TRBV28 and TRBJ2-7, with unresolved D. The CDR3 covers 12 residues. Germline V gene sequence: CDR1 MDHEN, CDR2 SYDVKM. V lost 5 bases, J lost 7 bases, and 12 bases lay in between. This CDR3 is CASSLQLGEQYF. The CDR3 DNA reads TGTGCCAGCAGTCTCCAACTGGGAGAGCAGTACTTC.

The rearrangement uses TRBV7-3 and TRBJ2-1; D unclear. V was pared by 6 bases and J by 13 bases, with 19 bases between. This CDR3 region has 13 residues. CDR1 is SGHTA and CDR2 is FQGTGA in the germline V gene. The CDR3: CASSQRWGSTQFF. The CDR3 DNA sequence: TGTGCCAGCAGTCAAAGGTGGGGATCGACCCAGTTCTTC.

The CDR3 spells CSAGRGLLGEQYF. Here the CDR3 DNA reads TGCAGCGCCGGTCGGGGACTACTCGGCGAGCAGTACTTC. The rearrangement links TRBV29-1 to TRBJ2-7, with 7 nucleotides matching TRBD2. The CDR3 consists of 13 residues. J lost 6 bases, V lost 7 bases, and 12 bases had no gene match. The germline gives CDR1 SQVTM, CDR2 ANQGSEA.

The CDR3, as DNA: TGTGCCAGCAGTCAATGGGGGGTGAAACCCTACGAGCAGTACTTC. Translating gives CASSQWGVKPYEQYF. The chain employs TRBV27 and TRBJ2-7, with D maybe TRBD2 (6 bases). Germline CDR1 and CDR2: MNHEY and SMNVEV (reference sequence). Trimming removed 5 bases at V and 2 bases at J, with 16 bases between. The CDR3 spans 15 residues.

The chain is built from TRBV7-6 and TRBJ2-2; 9 bases align to TRBD1. This CDR3 is built from 15 residues. With 4 bases clipped from V and 7 bases from J, the junction kept 7 bases outside the gene matches. Germline V lookup: CDR1 SGHVS, CDR2 FNYEAQ. CDR3 residues: CASSSHRGRFGELFF. Here the CDR3 DNA reads TGTGCCAGCAGCTCACACAGGGGGCGTTTCGGGGAGCTGTTTTTT.